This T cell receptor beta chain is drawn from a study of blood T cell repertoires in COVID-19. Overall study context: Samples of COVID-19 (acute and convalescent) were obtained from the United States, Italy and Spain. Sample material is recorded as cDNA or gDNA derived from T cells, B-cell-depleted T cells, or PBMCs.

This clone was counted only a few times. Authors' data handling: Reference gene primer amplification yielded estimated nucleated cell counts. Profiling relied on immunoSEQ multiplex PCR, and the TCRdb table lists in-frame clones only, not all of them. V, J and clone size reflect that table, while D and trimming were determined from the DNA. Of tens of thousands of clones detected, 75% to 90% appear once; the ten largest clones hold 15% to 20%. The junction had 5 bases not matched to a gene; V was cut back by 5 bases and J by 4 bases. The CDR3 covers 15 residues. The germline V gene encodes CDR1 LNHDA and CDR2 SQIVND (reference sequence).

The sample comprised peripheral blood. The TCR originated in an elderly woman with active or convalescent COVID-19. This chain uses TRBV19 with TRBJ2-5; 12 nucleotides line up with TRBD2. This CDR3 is CASSALLAGGETQYF. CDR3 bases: TGTGCCAGTAGTGCGCTACTAGCGGGAGGAGAGACCCAGTACTTC.